This T cell receptor beta chain was recovered during a study of shared clonotypes between healthy human individuals. Study findings and constraints: Only blood underwent sampling, and tissue repertoires likely differ.

The assay ran at deep level. Per the authors' pipeline: Filtering differed because ImmunoSEQ produced junction-only sequences that carried no quality scores. Clones were read by immunoSEQ multiplex PCR, and TCRdb kept only the in-frame ones, dropping some. V, J and clone size are those of that table, while D and trimming were read from the DNA. The sample records 2 million to 2.5 million clones, just under 95% being singletons. With respect to this clone: Its specificity is unknown.

CDR1 and CDR2 (germline): SEHNR, FQNEAQ (reference sequence). Trimming shortened V by 6 bases and J by 5 bases, and 10 bases separated the two germline ends. This CDR3 spans 13 amino acids. This clonotype originated in a man younger than 30 in good health. Some clones in this sample may be carry-over from other donors' samples. This sequence joins TRBV7-9 and TRBJ1-4; the D is unclear. The source material was naive CD4+ T cells from PBMCs. As to subset: CD45RA+ positively selected. CDR3 DNA sequence: TGTGCCAGCAGTTCTCAGCTGAATGAAAAACTGTTTTTT. The encoded protein is CASSSQLNEKLFF. The full variable domain, completed using reference TRBV7-9 and TRBJ1-4, is DTGVSQNPRHKITKRGQNVTFRCDPISEHNRLYWYRQTLGQGPEFLTYFQNEAQLEKSRLLSDRFSAERPKGSFSTLEIQRTEQGDSAMYLCASSSQLNEKLFFGSGTQLSVL.